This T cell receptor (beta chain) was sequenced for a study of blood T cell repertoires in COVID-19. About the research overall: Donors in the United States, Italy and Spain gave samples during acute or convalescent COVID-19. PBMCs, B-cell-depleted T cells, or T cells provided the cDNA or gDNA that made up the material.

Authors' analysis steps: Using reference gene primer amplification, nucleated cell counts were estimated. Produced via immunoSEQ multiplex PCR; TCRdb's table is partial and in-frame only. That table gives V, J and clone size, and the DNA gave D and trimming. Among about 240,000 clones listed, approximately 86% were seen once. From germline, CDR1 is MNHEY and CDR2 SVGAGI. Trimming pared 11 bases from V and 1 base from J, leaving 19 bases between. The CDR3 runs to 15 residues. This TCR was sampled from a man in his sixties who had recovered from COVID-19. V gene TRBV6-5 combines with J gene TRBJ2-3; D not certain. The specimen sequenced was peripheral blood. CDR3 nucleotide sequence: TGTGCCTGTTGGGTCCCCGGGTCTCGCACAGATACGCAGTATTTT. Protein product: CACWVPGSRTDTQYF.